The rows below give T cell receptor beta chains drawn from one sample of a study of shared clonotypes between healthy human individuals. The protocol was immunoSEQ multiplex PCR, while the TCRdb copy is restricted to in-frame clones and leaves out a portion. The repertoire holds roughly 200,000 clones, with 65% to 80% as singletons. Sequencing was performed on memory CD4+ T cells sorted from blood. The receptors derive from a young man in good health. Each CDR3 is given with its conserved first and last residue. The D gene is left open where the match is weak. Some rows mark clone size as missing; the rest say once, few, many or name a class of expanded clone.

d_call j_call clone_size v_call cdr3_aa cdr3_nt
. TRBJ2-2 . TRBV7-9 CASSPWPGELFF TGTGCCAGCAGCCCATGGCCCGGGGAGCTGTTTTTT
. TRBJ1-5 . TRBV5-1 CASSPGPEQPQHF TGCGCCAGCAGCCCTGGGCCGGAGCAGCCCCAGCATTTT
TRBD2 TRBJ2-1 . TRBV7-2 CASTRRGGNEQFF TGTGCCAGCACCAGGCGGGGAGGGAATGAGCAGTTCTTC
TRBD2 TRBJ2-1 . TRBV7-2 CASIQAGSYNEQFF TGTGCCAGCATCCAAGCGGGGTCCTACAATGAGCAGTTCTTC
TRBD1 TRBJ2-5 few TRBV19 CASSSTRWDSQETQYF TGTGCCAGTAGTTCGACCCGATGGGACAGCCAAGAGACCCAGTACTTC
TRBD1 TRBJ1-5 . TRBV6-1 CASEDRGLPHQPQHF TGTGCCAGCGAGGACAGGGGGCTCCCGCACCAGCCCCAGCATTTT
. TRBJ1-2 . TRBV21-1 CASNTNTGANYGYTF TGTGCCAGCAACACAAACACAGGGGCGAACTATGGCTACACCTTC
. TRBJ2-3 . TRBV10-2 CASSEPNTQYF TGCGCCAGCAGTGAGCCCAATACGCAGTATTTT
. TRBJ2-2 . TRBV7-9 CASSKMAANTGELFF TGTGCCAGCAGCAAGATGGCGGCGAACACCGGGGAGCTGTTTTTT
. TRBJ2-5 . TRBV11-2 CASSPGWGETQYF TGTGCCAGCAGCCCTGGGTGGGGAGAGACCCAGTACTTC
TRBD2 TRBJ2-1 . TRBV5-1 CASSLEWLAAGNEQFF TGCGCCAGCAGCTTGGAGTGGCTAGCGGCAGGAAATGAGCAGTTCTTC
. TRBJ2-2 . TRBV18 CASSPGISAYTGELFF TGTGCCAGCTCACCCGGTATCTCCGCATACACCGGGGAGCTGTTTTTT
TRBD2 TRBJ2-3 . TRBV10-3 CAISYRPAGVADTQYF TGTGCCATCAGTTATCGGCCAGCGGGAGTGGCAGATACGCAGTATTTT
TRBD1 TRBJ2-5 . TRBV9 CASSWGQWERPETQYF TGTGCCAGCAGCTGGGGACAGTGGGAGCGGCCGGAGACCCAGTACTTC
. TRBJ1-5 . TRBV18 CASSARRTALRNQPQHF TGTGCCAGCTCAGCCCGGAGGACAGCCCTTCGCAATCAGCCCCAGCATTTT
. TRBJ1-2 . TRBV5-1 CASSQDRNYGYTF TGCGCCAGCAGCCAAGACAGAAACTATGGCTACACCTTC
TRBD2 TRBJ2-1 once TRBV7-8 CASSLDEGTSERISYNEQFF TGTGCCAGCAGCTTAGACGAGGGGACTAGCGAGCGTATCTCCTACAATGAGCAGTTCTTC
TRBD1 TRBJ1-5 . TRBV2 CASVDRDRGGGQPQHF TGTGCCAGCGTCGATCGGGACAGGGGCGGGGGTCAGCCCCAGCATTTT
. TRBJ2-7 once TRBV11-2 CASSSLRHPYEQYF TGTGCCAGCAGCTCTCTTCGACACCCCTACGAGCAGTACTTC